This T cell receptor beta chain derives from a study of cytomegalovirus exposure and HLA in healthy donors. With respect to this clone: Its target is unknown.

The CDR3 totals 14 residues. V lost 6 bases and J lost 6, with 17 bases in between. CDR1 and CDR2 (germline): MNHEY, SVGAGI. Study results and caveats: Across HLA loci, a later analysis found differing TCR association rates, with DRB1 most and HLA-C fewest.

The PCR had 60 Vbeta and 13 Jbeta primers. Profiling relied on immunoSEQ multiplex PCR, and the TCRdb table lists in-frame clones only, not all of them. Of roughly 150,000 clones in the sample, almost 80% were seen once. The source material was PBMCs. This sequence originates from a man aged 30 to 39 in good health and CMV-seronegative. J is TRBJ1-2 and V is TRBV6-5; D may be TRBD1 (6 bases). CDR3 bases: TGTGCCAGCAGACTAATCGAAAACAGGGATGGCTACACCTTC. Protein sequence: CASRLIENRDGYTF.